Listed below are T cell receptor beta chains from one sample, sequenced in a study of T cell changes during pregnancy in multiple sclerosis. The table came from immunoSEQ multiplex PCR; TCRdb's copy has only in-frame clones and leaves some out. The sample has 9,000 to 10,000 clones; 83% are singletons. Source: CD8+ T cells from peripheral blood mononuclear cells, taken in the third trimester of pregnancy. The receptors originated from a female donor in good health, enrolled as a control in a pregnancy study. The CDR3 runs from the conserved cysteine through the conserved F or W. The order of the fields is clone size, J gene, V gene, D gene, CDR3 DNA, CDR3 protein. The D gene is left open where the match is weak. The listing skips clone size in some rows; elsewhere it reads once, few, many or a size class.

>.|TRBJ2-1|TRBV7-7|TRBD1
TGTGCTAGCAGCCGGACAGGGCTCCCACCATACAATGAGCAGTTCTTC
CASSRTGLPPYNEQFF
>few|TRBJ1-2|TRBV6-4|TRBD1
TGTGCCAGCAGTGACGGACAGGGGGGGGATGGCTACACCTTC
CASSDGQGGDGYTF
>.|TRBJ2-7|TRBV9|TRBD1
TGTGCCAGCAGCGAGGGGACAGGGGGATACGAGCAGTACTTC
CASSEGTGGYEQYF
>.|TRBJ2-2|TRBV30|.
TGTGCCTGGAGTGTACGGGGTCTCGACACCGGGGAGCTGTTTTTT
CAWSVRGLDTGELFF
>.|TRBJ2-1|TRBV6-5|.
TGTGCCAGCAGTTACGGGCTAGCGATCTACAATGAGCAGTTCTTC
CASSYGLAIYNEQFF
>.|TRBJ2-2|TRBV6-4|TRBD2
TGTGCCAGCAGTGACTCGGGGGGGGACACCGGGGAGCTGTTTTTT
CASSDSGGDTGELFF
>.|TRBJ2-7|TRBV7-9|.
TGTGCCAGCAGCCGCTCGGACAGCTCCTACGAGCAGTACTTC
CASSRSDSSYEQYF
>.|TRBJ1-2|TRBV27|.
TGTGCCAGCAGTTTGGCGGTGGGGGGTAACTATGGCTACACCTTC
CASSLAVGGNYGYTF
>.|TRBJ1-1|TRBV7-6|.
TGTGCCAGCAGGGCTGCAGGGTTGAACACTGAAGCTTTCTTT
CASRAAGLNTEAFF
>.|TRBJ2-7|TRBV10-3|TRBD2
TGTGCCATCAGTGAAGGACTAGCGGGTGAGCAGTACTTC
CAISEGLAGEQYF
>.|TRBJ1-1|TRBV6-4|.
TGTGCCAGCAGCGACAAGCCAGGGGCCAACACTGAAGCTTTCTTT
CASSDKPGANTEAFF
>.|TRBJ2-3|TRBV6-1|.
TGTGCCAGCAGTGACGGACCTGGAGGTACGCAGTATTTT
CASSDGPGGTQYF
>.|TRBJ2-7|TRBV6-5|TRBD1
TGTGCCAGCAGTTACGCCGGGACAGTTTACGAGCAGTACTTC
CASSYAGTVYEQYF
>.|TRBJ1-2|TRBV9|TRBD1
TGTGCCAGCAGCGTCACAGGGGGGACAGGGATAGGCTACACCTTC
CASSVTGGTGIGYTF
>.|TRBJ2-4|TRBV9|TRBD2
TGTGCCAGCAGCCCCGCCTGGGCTAGCGGGAGGGCCGACATTCAGTACTTC
CASSPAWASGRADIQYF
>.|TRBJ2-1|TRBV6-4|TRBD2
TGTGCCAGCAGTGACTCTACTAGCGGGCACAATGAGCAGTTCTTC
CASSDSTSGHNEQFF
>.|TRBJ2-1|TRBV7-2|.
TGTGCCAGCAGCTTCGGGGAGTTGGGCAATGAGCAGTTCTTC
CASSFGELGNEQFF
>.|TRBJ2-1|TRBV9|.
TGTGCCAGCAGCGTACAGGGAAAGGATGAGCAGTTCTTC
CASSVQGKDEQFF
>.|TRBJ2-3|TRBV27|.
TGTGCCAGCACAGTTCTGGGCACAGATACGCAGTATTTT
CASTVLGTDTQYF
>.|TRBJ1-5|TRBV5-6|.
TGTGCCAGCAGCTTTGGGGGGGGCCGGGTCAATCAGCCCCAGCATTTT
CASSFGGGRVNQPQHF
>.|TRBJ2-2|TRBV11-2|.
TGTGCCAGCAGTCATAACACCGGGGAGCTGTTTTTT
CASSHNTGELFF
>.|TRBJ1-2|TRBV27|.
TGTGCCAGCAGTTTTAAAATGAACTATGGCTACACCTTC
CASSFKMNYGYTF
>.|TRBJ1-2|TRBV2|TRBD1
TGTGCCAGCACCGACAGGGCCTATGGCTACACCTTC
CASTDRAYGYTF
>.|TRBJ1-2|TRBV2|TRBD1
TGTGCCAGCGAACTTTGGGGGACAGGGGTCGGCTACACCTTC
CASELWGTGVGYTF
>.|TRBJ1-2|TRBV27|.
TGTGCCAGCAGTTTATCGATCGGGGCTAACTATGGCTACACCTTC
CASSLSIGANYGYTF
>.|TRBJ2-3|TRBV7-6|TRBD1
TGTGCCAGCAGCGAGACAGGGTTAAGAGATACGCAGTATTTT
CASSETGLRDTQYF
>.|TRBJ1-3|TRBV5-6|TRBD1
TGTGCCAGCAGCTTACAGGGGTCCGGAAACACCATATATTTT
CASSLQGSGNTIYF
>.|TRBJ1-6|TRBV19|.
TGTGCCAGTAGTAGAGTCCGGGATTTAAATTCACCCCTCCACTTT
CASSRVRDLNSPLHF